This is a list of T cell receptor beta chains from one sample in a study of blood T cell repertoires in COVID-19. Clones were sequenced by immunoSEQ multiplex PCR, and TCRdb holds only the in-frame ones, with some missing. The sample contains 200,000 to 250,000 clones, about 90% of which appear only once. The material sequenced was peripheral blood. These receptor sequences come from a young man with COVID-19, enrolled during active disease. Each CDR3 is given with its conserved first and last residue. D genes are given only for firm matches. Clone size is not always given. Where it is, it says once, few, many or a class for expanded clones.

v_call,j_call,d_call,clone_size,cdr3_aa,cdr3_nt
TRBV6-2/TRBV6-3,TRBJ1-5,.,.,CASSQLRNQPQHF,TGTGCCAGCAGTCAACTGAGAAATCAGCCCCAGCATTTT
TRBV15,TRBJ1-2,.,once,CATSRTLRSGYTF,TGTGCCACCAGCAGAACGTTGCGGAGTGGCTACACCTTC
TRBV28,TRBJ1-5,TRBD1,.,CASSSLGGQTNSNQPQHF,TGTGCCAGCAGTTCCTTAGGGGGACAGACCAATAGCAATCAGCCCCAGCATTTT
TRBV27,TRBJ2-7,.,.,CASSLGGAASYEQYF,TGTGCCAGCAGTTTAGGGGGGGCGGCGTCCTACGAGCAGTACTTC
TRBV12-3/TRBV12-4,TRBJ1-2,TRBD1,.,CASSSTGDYGYTF,TGTGCCAGCAGTTCTACAGGGGACTATGGCTACACCTTC
TRBV5-4,TRBJ1-2,.,once,CASSLGSRGANYGYTF,TGTGCCAGCAGCTTGGGGTCACGGGGGGCTAACTATGGCTACACCTTC
TRBV9,TRBJ2-2,TRBD2,.,CASSVEASGGTGELFF,TGTGCCAGCAGCGTAGAGGCTAGCGGAGGGACCGGGGAGCTGTTTTTT
TRBV7-9,TRBJ1-1,.,.,CASSLGGSGRNTEAFF,TGTGCCAGCAGCTTAGGAGGCTCAGGGCGGAACACTGAAGCTTTCTTT
TRBV7-8,TRBJ2-7,.,.,CASSLIASSYEQYF,TGTGCCAGCAGCTTAATTGCCAGCTCCTACGAGCAGTACTTC
TRBV27,TRBJ1-2,TRBD1,.,CASSTYRDSQNYGYTF,TGTGCCAGCAGTACCTATCGGGACAGCCAGAACTATGGCTACACCTTC
TRBV14,TRBJ2-1,.,.,CASSQTGFGEQFF,TGTGCCAGCAGCCAAACAGGGTTTGGTGAGCAGTTCTTC
TRBV13,TRBJ2-7,TRBD2,.,CASSSAGAGIGYEQYF,TGTGCCAGCAGCTCCGCCGGAGCGGGGATCGGCTACGAGCAGTACTTC
TRBV5-1,TRBJ2-6,.,.,CASSGGDGANVLTF,TGCGCCAGCAGTGGTGGAGACGGGGCCAACGTCCTGACTTTC
TRBV7-9,TRBJ1-1,TRBD1,.,CASSLDPGQGAQGTEAFF,TGTGCCAGCAGCTTAGACCCGGGACAGGGGGCGCAGGGCACTGAAGCTTTCTTT
TRBV19,TRBJ1-2,.,once,CASIKGDYGYTF,TGTGCCAGTATTAAGGGGGACTATGGCTACACCTTC
TRBV18,TRBJ1-2,TRBD1,.,CASSPTGGSDGYTF,TGTGCCAGCTCGCCAACAGGGGGCTCTGATGGCTACACCTTC